This T cell receptor beta chain is from a study of spatial heterogeneity in lung cancer. This clonotype showed up just once. Its specificity is unknown. The CDR3 contains 15 residues. The V and J ends lost 2 bases and 2 bases respectively, with 13 bases between them. Germline CDR1 and CDR2: GTSNPN and SVGIG (reference sequence). As for time point: sample taken at primary tumor resection. Material for sequencing was whole RNA from tumor, nontumor lung or frozen PBMC, left unsorted. The cohort: over 70 early-stage, untreated non-small cell lung cancer patients. All TCR cDNA molecules were individually tagged with a unique molecular identifier. TCRdb ran MiXCR on the 5' RACE reads and lists one entry per CDR3 protein. The sample includes about 80,000 distinct CDR3 sequences, approximately 20% of them seen just once. Findings and caveats of the study: At resection, ubiquitous expanded tumor TCRs appeared in blood more than at follow-up.

V gene TRBV30 combines with J gene TRBJ2-1, with D perhaps given as TRBD1 or TRBD2 (6 bases each). This specimen was PBMCs, taken at surgery. This receptor was identified in a male donor with early-stage non-small cell lung cancer. CDR3 bases: TGTGCCTGGAGTAGGGGGGAGCCGACCTACAATGAGCAGTTCTTC. Residues: CAWSRGEPTYNEQFF.